The 32 T cell receptor beta chains below were found in one sample sequenced in a study of blood T cell repertoires in COVID-19. The method was immunoSEQ multiplex PCR; TCRdb's version includes in-frame clones alone and lacks a portion of them. The repertoire holds around 84,000 clones, with around four fifths as singletons. Sequences were obtained from peripheral blood. Source of these receptors: a man between 60 and 75 years old with COVID-19, enrolled during active disease.

The rearrangement uses TRBV7-9 and TRBJ2-1; 8 bases line up with TRBD2. Unmatched junction bases numbered 17, after V lost 3 bases and J lost 4 bases. This CDR3 region has 19 residues. Germline CDR1 reads SEHNR; CDR2 reads FQNEAQ (reference sequence). The CDR3 coding sequence is TGTGCCAGCAGCTTCGCCGGGGGTAGCGGGGAGGGCCGATACAATGAGCAGTTCTTC. It yields the protein CASSFAGGSGEGRYNEQFF.

CDR3 nucleotides: TGTGCCAGCAGCTTCCCGGGACAGGCATCCTACGAGCAGTACTTC. As protein: CASSFPGQASYEQYF. The chain carries TRBV5-4 and TRBJ2-7; TRBD1 matches at 8 bases. From germline, CDR1 is SGHNT and CDR2 YYREEE (reference sequence). This CDR3 comprises 15 residues. V shed 2 bases, J shed 1 base, and the junction held 5 bases outside the gene matches.

This chain uses TRBV3-1 (or the pseudogene TRBV3-2) with TRBJ2-2, with a tentative D call TRBD2 (7 bases). Per germline, CDR1 LGHDT and CDR2 YNNKEL (reference sequence). Trimming took 8 bases from V and 9 from J, leaving 19 bases between them. The CDR3 is 14 amino acids. The CDR3 loop is CASQRGGAVRELFF. The CDR3 region has the DNA TGTGCCAGCCAAAGGGGGGGGGCAGTCCGGGAGCTGTTTTTT.

V usage is TRBV15 and J usage is TRBJ2-7, with D tentatively TRBD1 (5 bases). Germline V lookup: CDR1 LNHNV, CDR2 YYDKDF (reference sequence). This CDR3 has 15 amino acids. Trimming stripped 1 base from V and 4 bases from J, with 14 bases between. CDR3 in DNA: TGTGCCACCAGCAGAGGAAGCAGGGCACCTTACGAGCAGTACTTC. Translation gives CATSRGSRAPYEQYF.

The CDR3 region is CASTTGATDTQYF. In nucleotides, the CDR3 is TGTGCCAGCACGACAGGGGCCACAGATACGCAGTATTTT. V usage is TRBV12-3 or TRBV12-4 and J usage is TRBJ2-3, with 8 bases fitting TRBD1. V lost 7 bases, J lost 2 bases, and 2 bases stayed unmatched. The CDR3 loop spans 13 amino acids.

The J gene is TRBJ1-5, the V gene TRBV5-1; TRBD1 agrees at 7 bases. The ends lost 4 bases at V and 7 bases at J; junction bases unmatched: 11. The CDR3 sequence is 15 residues long. Germline assignment: CDR1 SGHRS and CDR2 YFSETQ. The CDR3 sequence is CASSTGEQGHQPQHF. CDR3 in DNA: TGCGCCAGCAGCACGGGGGAACAGGGGCACCAGCCCCAGCATTTT.

The chain uses TRBV5-8 and TRBJ1-1; 7 nucleotides agree with TRBD1. The CDR3 contains 14 residues. CDR1 and CDR2 from the germline V gene are SGHTS and YDEGEE. V was clipped by 0 bases and J by 4 bases; unmatched bases: 3. The CDR3 nucleotides are TGTGCCAGCAGCTTGGCCGGGACAGTCACTGAAGCTTTCTTT. This encodes CASSLAGTVTEAFF.

The chain recombines TRBV6-5 with TRBJ2-7; TRBD2 might be the D (7 bases). The CDR3 totals 13 residues. The ends were cut back, 7 bases at V and 7 bases at J, with 17 bases in the middle. The germline CDR1 and CDR2 sequences are MNHEY and SVGAGI. The CDR3, as DNA: TGTGCCAGCAATCCACGGGGGGCGCGGGAGCAGTACTTC. Protein sequence: CASNPRGAREQYF.

This chain's CDR3 is CASSSGTGESHEQYF. The CDR3, as DNA: TGTGCCAGCAGTTCCGGGACAGGGGAGTCCCACGAGCAGTACTTC. The rearrangement links TRBV28 to TRBJ2-7; TRBD1 matches 10 bases. The CDR3 loop spans 15 amino acids. V lost 4 bases and J lost 5; bases outside the gene matches: 8. Germline CDR1 MDHEN, CDR2 SYDVKM.

This chain connects TRBV6-2 or TRBV6-3 to TRBJ2-7, with 7 bases aligning to TRBD2. V lost 0 bases, J lost 3 bases, and 2 bases stayed unmatched. The V gene's germline CDR1 is MNHEY and CDR2 SVGEGT. CDR3 length: 14 residues. This CDR3 is CASSYSGLNYEQYF. The CDR3 region has the DNA TGTGCCAGCAGTTACTCGGGACTAAACTACGAGCAGTACTTC.

V and J are TRBV29-1 and TRBJ2-1; a possible D gene is TRBD1 (5 bases). The CDR3 has 11 residues. The germline gives CDR1 SQVTM, CDR2 ANQGSEA. Trimming removed 2 bases at V and 8 bases at J, with 7 bases between. The CDR3 DNA sequence: TGCAGCGTTGAAAGGGGTGATGAGCAGTTCTTC. Translating gives CSVERGDEQFF.

The J gene is TRBJ2-1, the V gene TRBV5-5; D is perhaps TRBD1 (6 bases). The CDR3 sequence is 13 residues long. Per the germline V gene, CDR1 is SGHKS and CDR2 is YYEKEE (reference sequence). The germline V and J ends were trimmed by 3 bases and 5 bases, with 9 bases remaining between them. This CDR3 is CASSYGQHNEQFF. DNA of the CDR3: TGTGCCAGCAGCTACGGACAGCACAATGAGCAGTTCTTC.

The chain combines TRBV19 with TRBJ1-2; no firm D call. Germline V CDR1 and CDR2: LNHDA, SQIVND (reference sequence). V shed 7 bases and J shed 1 base, with 13 bases lying between them. The CDR3 extends over 14 amino acids. This CDR3 is CASNGRSNNYGYTF. In DNA, the CDR3 is TGTGCCAGTAACGGGAGGAGTAATAACTATGGCTACACCTTC. The full variable domain, rest sourced from reference TRBV19 and TRBJ1-2, is DGGITQSPKYLFRKEGQNVTLSCEQNLNHDAMYWYRQDPGQGLRLIYYSQIVNDFQKGDIAEGYSVSREKKESFPLTVTSAQKNPTAFYLCASNGRSNNYGYTFGSGTRLTVV.

The V gene is TRBV6-5, the J gene TRBJ2-1; D is perhaps TRBD2 (6 bases). In germline, CDR1 is MNHEY, CDR2 SVGAGI. The V and J ends lost 8 bases and 0 bases respectively, with 14 bases between them. The CDR3 extends over 15 amino acids. The CDR3 DNA is TGTGCCAGCGACCGGGACTGGAGCTCCTACAATGAGCAGTTCTTC. Its protein is CASDRDWSSYNEQFF.

V and J are TRBV18 and TRBJ1-1; possibly TRBD1 for D (5 bases). There are 15 residues in the CDR3. CDR1 KGHSH and CDR2 LQKENI come from the germline V gene. The V end was cut by 0 bases, the J end by 1 base, with 9 bases between. The CDR3 protein is CASSPPGLSNTEAFF. In nucleotides, the CDR3 is TGTGCCAGCTCACCACCGGGACTCTCGAACACTGAAGCTTTCTTT.

The count of this clone is one. This chain joins TRBV12-3 or TRBV12-4 and TRBJ2-7; 7 bases fit TRBD1. V gave up 5 bases and J gave up 3 bases; unmatched junction bases: 4. The CDR3 has 13 amino acids. In DNA form, the CDR3 reads TGTGCCAGCAGTCGGGACAGACACTACGAGCAGTACTTC. It specifies CASSRDRHYEQYF.

CDR3 sequence (DNA): TGTGCCAGCGGACGGGATGCCTACGAGCAGTACTTC. Its protein is CASGRDAYEQYF. This sequence joins TRBV25-1 and TRBJ2-7; D is perhaps TRBD2 (5 bases). The CDR3 is 12 residues long. From germline, CDR1 is MGHDK and CDR2 SYGVNS. Trimming pared 8 bases from V and 2 bases from J, leaving 10 bases between.

The J gene is TRBJ2-3, the V gene TRBV5-4, with 9 bases fitting TRBD2. With 0 bases clipped from V and 6 bases from J, the junction kept 11 bases outside the gene matches. The CDR3 sequence is 17 residues long. Germline V CDR1 and CDR2: SGHNT, YYREEE (reference sequence). CDR3 sequence reads: CASSLAPAGGRLDTQYF. Written as DNA, the CDR3 is TGTGCCAGCAGCTTGGCCCCAGCGGGAGGAAGGTTGGATACGCAGTATTTT.

This chain connects TRBV5-1 to TRBJ2-3; D may be TRBD2 (6 bases). CDR3 length equals 16 residues. In germline, CDR1 is SGHRS, CDR2 YFSETQ. The ends were cut back, 4 bases at V and 2 bases at J, with 17 bases in the middle. The CDR3 DNA reads TGCGCCAGCAGCCCCGCGGGGAGAACAGCCACAGATACGCAGTATTTT. This codes for CASSPAGRTATDTQYF.

The chain uses TRBV9 and TRBJ2-2; a possible D gene is TRBD2 (5 bases). Germline loops: CDR1 SGDLS, CDR2 YYNGEE. The CDR3 contains 17 residues. With 3 bases removed from V and 1 base from J, the gap between germline ends came to 16 bases. For the CDR3, the DNA is TGTGCCAGCAGCGCGGGCCAAGTGGCGGGGAACACCGGGGAGCTGTTTTTT. This translates into CASSAGQVAGNTGELFF.

The genes are TRBV5-4 and TRBJ2-2; 11 bases are a match to TRBD2. The V gene end was trimmed by 0 bases and the J gene end by 5 bases; junction bases not matched to a gene: 3. The CDR3 runs to 16 residues. Per the germline V gene, CDR1 is SGHNT and CDR2 is YYREEE (reference sequence). CDR3 amino acids: CASSLAGLAGTGELFF. The CDR3 bases are TGTGCCAGCAGCTTGGCCGGACTAGCGGGTACCGGGGAGCTGTTTTTT.

In its sample, this clone was seen a few times. The chain employs TRBV5-6 and TRBJ2-2; D gene ambiguous. V lost 3 bases and J lost 3, with 12 bases in between. Germline V gene data show CDR1 as SGHDT and CDR2 as YYEEEE. CDR3 length equals 15 residues. The chain's CDR3 is CASSYSRSYTGELFF. The CDR3 DNA sequence: TGTGCCAGCAGCTACTCGAGGTCATACACCGGGGAGCTGTTTTTT.

The J gene is TRBJ2-3, the V gene TRBV5-1; 8 positions agree with TRBD2. CDR1 is SGHRS and CDR2 is YFSETQ in the germline V gene. The CDR3 contains 16 residues. Trimming at V came to 2 bases and at J to 4 bases, leaving 9 bases not matched to a gene. CDR3 nucleotides: TGCGCCAGCAGCTTCCTTAACGGGAGGGCGGCAGATACGCAGTATTTT. This sequence encodes CASSFLNGRAADTQYF.

The gene calls are TRBV11-2 and TRBJ1-2; 7 bases fit TRBD1. CDR3 length: 17 residues. CDR1 SGHAT and CDR2 FQNNGV come from the germline V gene. After removal of 5 bases from V and 4 bases from J, the junction contained 16 bases not matched to a gene. The CDR3 region is CASSLPPDRDSTYGYTF. CDR3 nucleotide sequence: TGTGCCAGCAGCCTCCCCCCCGACAGGGACTCTACCTATGGCTACACCTTC.

The J gene is TRBJ2-3, the V gene TRBV7-2; TRBD2 matches at 7 bases. The junction had 0 bases not matched to a gene; V was cut back by 0 bases and J by 0 bases. The CDR3 loop spans 15 amino acids. Germline assignment: CDR1 SGHTA and CDR2 FQGNSA. The CDR3 DNA is TGTGCCAGCAGCTTAGCTAGCGGGAGCACAGATACGCAGTATTTT. Amino acids: CASSLASGSTDTQYF. The full variable domain, completed using reference TRBV7-2 and TRBJ2-3, is GAGVSQSPSNKVTEKGKDVELRCDPISGHTALYWYRQSLGQGLEFLIYFQGNSAPDKSGLPSDRFSAERTGGSVSTLTIQRTQQEDSAVYLCASSLASGSTDTQYFGPGTRLTVL.

V gene TRBV12-3 or TRBV12-4 combines with J gene TRBJ1-1; weak D call: TRBD1 (5 bases). Trimming removed 6 bases at V and 7 bases at J, with 15 bases between. The CDR3 has 13 amino acids. The CDR3 here is CASRPDSYGEAFF. The CDR3, as DNA: TGTGCCAGCAGACCCGACAGTTACGGTGAAGCTTTCTTT.

The table lists this clone with a few counts. V usage is TRBV5-1 and J usage is TRBJ1-1; D is perhaps TRBD1 (6 bases). Looked up from germline, CDR1 is SGHRS and CDR2 is YFSETQ. Trimming cost V 4 bases and J 1 base, with 20 bases left between them. The CDR3 is 17 residues long. The CDR3 is CASSPRAPQGGNTEAFF. The CDR3 DNA sequence: TGCGCCAGCAGCCCGCGAGCCCCACAGGGTGGGAACACTGAAGCTTTCTTT. Filled out from reference TRBV5-1 and TRBJ1-1, the complete variable domain reads KAGVTQTPRYLIKTRGQQVTLSCSPISGHRSVSWYQQTPGQGLQFLFEYFSETQRNKGNFPGRFSGRQFSNSRSEMNVSTLELGDSALYLCASSPRAPQGGNTEAFFGQGTRLTVV.

The chain combines TRBV6-5 with TRBJ2-1; D is perhaps TRBD1 (5 bases). Germline loops: CDR1 MNHEY, CDR2 SVGAGI. Trimming cost V 2 bases and J 6 bases, with 17 bases left between them. The CDR3 is 16 residues long. CDR3 sequence: CASSYPPTGVGNEQFF. Here the CDR3 DNA reads TGTGCCAGCAGTTACCCCCCAACAGGAGTGGGCAATGAGCAGTTCTTC.

The chain is built from TRBV11-3 and TRBJ2-7; D gene uncertain. Germline lookup yields CDR1 SGHNT and CDR2 YENEEA. V was pared by 1 base and J by 0 bases, with 13 bases between. The CDR3 has 16 residues. CDR3: CASSLGDAYSSYEQYF. CDR3 bases: TGTGCCAGCAGCTTAGGAGATGCGTATAGCTCCTACGAGCAGTACTTC.

The chain uses TRBV4-3 and TRBJ2-1; possible D gene TRBD2, 6 bases. Trimming left V 0 bases short and J 10 bases short, with 22 bases between. Looked up from germline, CDR1 is LGHNA and CDR2 is YSLEER. The CDR3 length is 17 residues. The CDR3: CASSQDHRAGWPFEQFF. The CDR3 bases are TGCGCCAGCAGCCAAGATCATCGGGCGGGGTGGCCGTTCGAGCAGTTCTTC.

This clone has more than one count but fewer than ten. The gene calls are TRBV24-1 and TRBJ2-2; 7 nucleotides agree with TRBD1. The CDR3 spans 16 residues. Germline V lookup: CDR1 KGHDR, CDR2 SFDVKD. The V and J ends lost 3 bases and 6 bases, in that order; junction bases with no gene match: 9. DNA for the CDR3: TGTGCCACCAGTGATGGCAGGGGGATCCCACCCGGGGAGCTGTTTTTT. Protein sequence: CATSDGRGIPPGELFF.

The V gene is TRBV28, the J gene TRBJ1-2; D is perhaps TRBD1 (6 bases). Germline CDR1 and CDR2: MDHEN and SYDVKM. V was cut by 7 bases and J by 2 bases, with 14 bases left in between. The CDR3 is 14 amino acids. CDR3: CASTTMGQNYGYTF. DNA for the CDR3: TGTGCCAGCACCACCATGGGACAAAACTATGGCTACACCTTC.